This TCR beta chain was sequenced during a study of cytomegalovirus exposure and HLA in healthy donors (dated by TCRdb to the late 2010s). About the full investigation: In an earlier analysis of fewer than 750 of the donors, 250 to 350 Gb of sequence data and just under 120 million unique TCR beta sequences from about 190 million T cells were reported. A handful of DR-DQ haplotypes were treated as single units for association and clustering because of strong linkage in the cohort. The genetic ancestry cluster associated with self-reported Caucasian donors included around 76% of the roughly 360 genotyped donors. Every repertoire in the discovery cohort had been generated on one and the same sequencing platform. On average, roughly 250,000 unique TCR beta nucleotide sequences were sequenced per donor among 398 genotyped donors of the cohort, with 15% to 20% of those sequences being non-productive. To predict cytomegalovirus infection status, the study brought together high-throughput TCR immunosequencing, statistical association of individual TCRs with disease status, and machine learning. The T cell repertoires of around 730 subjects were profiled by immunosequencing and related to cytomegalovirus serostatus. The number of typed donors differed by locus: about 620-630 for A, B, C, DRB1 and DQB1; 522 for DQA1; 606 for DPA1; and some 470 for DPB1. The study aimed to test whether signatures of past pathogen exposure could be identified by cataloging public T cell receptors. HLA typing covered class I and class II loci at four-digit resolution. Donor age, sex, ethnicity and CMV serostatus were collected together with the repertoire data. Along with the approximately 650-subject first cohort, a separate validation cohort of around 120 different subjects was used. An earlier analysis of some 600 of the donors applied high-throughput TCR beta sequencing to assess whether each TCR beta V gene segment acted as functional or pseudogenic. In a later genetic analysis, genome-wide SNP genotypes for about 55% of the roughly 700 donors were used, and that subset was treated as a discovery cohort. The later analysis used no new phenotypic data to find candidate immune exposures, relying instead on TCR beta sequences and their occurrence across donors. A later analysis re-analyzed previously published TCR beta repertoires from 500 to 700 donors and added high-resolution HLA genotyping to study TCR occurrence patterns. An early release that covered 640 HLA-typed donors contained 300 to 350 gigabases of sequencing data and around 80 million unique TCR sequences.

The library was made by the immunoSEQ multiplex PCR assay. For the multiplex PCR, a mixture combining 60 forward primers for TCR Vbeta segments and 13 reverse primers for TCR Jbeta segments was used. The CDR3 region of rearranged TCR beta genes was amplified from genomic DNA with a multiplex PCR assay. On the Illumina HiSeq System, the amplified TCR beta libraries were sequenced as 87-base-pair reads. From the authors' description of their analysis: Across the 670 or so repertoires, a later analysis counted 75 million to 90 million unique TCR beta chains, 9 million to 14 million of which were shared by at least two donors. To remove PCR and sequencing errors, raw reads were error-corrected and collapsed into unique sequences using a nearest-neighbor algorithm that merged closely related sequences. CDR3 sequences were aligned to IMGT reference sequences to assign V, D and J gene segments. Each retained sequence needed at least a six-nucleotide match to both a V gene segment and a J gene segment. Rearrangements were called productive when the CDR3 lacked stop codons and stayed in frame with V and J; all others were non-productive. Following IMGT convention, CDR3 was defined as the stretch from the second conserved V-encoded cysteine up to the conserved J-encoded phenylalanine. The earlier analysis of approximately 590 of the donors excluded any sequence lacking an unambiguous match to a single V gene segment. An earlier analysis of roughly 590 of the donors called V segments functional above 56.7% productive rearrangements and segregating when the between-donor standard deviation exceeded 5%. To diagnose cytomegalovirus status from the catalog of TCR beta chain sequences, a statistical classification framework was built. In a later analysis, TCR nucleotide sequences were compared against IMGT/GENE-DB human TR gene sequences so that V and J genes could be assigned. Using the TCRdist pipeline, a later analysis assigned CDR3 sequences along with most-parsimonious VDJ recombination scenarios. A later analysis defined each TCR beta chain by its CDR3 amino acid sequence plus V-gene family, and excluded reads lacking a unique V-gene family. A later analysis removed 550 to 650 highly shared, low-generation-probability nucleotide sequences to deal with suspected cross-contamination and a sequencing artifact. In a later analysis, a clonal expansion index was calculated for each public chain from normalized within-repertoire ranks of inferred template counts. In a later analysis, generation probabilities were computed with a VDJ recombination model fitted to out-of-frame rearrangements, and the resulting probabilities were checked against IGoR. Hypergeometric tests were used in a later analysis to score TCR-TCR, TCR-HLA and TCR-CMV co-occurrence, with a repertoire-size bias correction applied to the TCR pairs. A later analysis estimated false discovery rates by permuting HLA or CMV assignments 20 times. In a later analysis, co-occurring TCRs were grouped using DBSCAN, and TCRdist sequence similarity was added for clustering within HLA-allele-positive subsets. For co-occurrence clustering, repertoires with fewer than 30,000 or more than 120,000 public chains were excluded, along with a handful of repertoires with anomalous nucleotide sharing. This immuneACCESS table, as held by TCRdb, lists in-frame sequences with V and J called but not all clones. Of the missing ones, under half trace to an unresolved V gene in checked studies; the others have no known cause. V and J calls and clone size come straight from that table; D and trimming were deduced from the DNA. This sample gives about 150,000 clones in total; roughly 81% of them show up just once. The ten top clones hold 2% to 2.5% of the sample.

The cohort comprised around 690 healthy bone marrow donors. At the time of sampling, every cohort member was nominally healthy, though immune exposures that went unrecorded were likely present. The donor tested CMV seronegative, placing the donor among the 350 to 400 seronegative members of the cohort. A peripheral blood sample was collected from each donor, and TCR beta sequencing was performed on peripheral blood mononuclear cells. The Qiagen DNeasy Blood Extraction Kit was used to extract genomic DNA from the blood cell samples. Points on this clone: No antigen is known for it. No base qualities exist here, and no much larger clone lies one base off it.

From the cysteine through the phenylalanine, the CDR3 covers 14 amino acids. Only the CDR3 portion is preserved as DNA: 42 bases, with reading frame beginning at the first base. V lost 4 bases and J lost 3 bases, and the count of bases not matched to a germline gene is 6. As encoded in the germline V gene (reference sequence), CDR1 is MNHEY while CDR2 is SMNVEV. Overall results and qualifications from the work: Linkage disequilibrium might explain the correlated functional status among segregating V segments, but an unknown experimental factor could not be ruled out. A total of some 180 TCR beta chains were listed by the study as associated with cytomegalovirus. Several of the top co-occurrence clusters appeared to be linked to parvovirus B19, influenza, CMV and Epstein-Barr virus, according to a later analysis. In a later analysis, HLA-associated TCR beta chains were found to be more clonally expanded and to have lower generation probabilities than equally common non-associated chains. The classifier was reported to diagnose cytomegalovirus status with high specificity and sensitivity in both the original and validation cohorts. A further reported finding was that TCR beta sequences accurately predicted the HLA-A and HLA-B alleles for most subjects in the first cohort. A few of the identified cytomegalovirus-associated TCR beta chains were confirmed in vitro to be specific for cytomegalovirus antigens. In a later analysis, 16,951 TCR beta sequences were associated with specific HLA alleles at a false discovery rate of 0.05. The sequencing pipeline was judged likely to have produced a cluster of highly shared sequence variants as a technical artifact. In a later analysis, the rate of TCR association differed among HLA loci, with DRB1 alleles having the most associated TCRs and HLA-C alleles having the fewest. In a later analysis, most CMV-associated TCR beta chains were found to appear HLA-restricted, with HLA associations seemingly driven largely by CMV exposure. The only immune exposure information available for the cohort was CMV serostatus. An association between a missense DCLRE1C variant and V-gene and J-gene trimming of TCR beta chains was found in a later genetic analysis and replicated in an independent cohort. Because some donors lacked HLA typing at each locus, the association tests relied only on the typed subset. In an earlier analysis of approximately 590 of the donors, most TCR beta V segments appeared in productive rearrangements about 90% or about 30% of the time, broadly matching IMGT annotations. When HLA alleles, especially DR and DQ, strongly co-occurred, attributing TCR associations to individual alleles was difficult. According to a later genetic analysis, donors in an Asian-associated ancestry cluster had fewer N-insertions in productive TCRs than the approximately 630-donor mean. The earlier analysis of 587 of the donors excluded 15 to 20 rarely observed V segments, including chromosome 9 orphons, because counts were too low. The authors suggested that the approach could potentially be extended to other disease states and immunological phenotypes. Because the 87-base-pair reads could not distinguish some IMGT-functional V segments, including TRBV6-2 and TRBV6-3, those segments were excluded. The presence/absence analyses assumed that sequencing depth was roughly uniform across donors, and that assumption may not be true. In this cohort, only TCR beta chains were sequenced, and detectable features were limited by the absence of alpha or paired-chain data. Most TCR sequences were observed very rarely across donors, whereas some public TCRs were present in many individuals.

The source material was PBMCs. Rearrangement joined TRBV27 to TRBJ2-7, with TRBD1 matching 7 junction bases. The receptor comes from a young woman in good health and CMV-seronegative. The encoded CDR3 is CASSSPGQHYEQYF. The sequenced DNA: TGTGCCAGCAGTTCCCCGGGACAGCACTACGAGCAGTACTTC.